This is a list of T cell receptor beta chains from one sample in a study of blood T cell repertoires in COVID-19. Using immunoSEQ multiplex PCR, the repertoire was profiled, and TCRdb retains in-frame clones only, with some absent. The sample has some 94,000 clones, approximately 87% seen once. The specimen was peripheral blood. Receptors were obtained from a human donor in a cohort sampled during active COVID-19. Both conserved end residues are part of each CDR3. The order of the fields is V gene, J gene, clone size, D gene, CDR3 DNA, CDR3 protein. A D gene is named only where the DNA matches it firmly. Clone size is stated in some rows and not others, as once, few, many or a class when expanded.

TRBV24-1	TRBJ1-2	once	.	TGTGCCACCAGGAATACAGGGAGTGGCTACACCTTC	CATRNTGSGYTF
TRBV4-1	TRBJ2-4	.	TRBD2	TGCGCCAGCAGCCAGGGACTAGCAGGAAACATTCAGTACTTC	CASSQGLAGNIQYF
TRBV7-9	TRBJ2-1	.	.	TGTGCCAGCAGCCCGGGGGTTAGCGGCAATGAGCAGTTCTTC	CASSPGVSGNEQFF
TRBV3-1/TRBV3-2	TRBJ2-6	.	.	TGTGCCAGCAGCCAAGTGGCGGGATCTGGGGCCAACGTCCTGACTTTC	CASSQVAGSGANVLTF
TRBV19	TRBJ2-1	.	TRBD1	TGTGCCAGTGGGGGACAGACTTACAATGAGCAGTTCTTC	CASGGQTYNEQFF
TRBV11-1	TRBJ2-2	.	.	TGTGCCAGCAGCCTCTTTGGGGGCGACACCGGGGAGCTGTTTTTT	CASSLFGGDTGELFF
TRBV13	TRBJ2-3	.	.	TGTGCCAGCAGCCTGCGACTAGCAGGGGCAGATACGCAGTATTTT	CASSLRLAGADTQYF
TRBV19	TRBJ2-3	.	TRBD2	TGTGCCAGTGTGGCTAGCGGGAGAAGGGATACGCAGTATTTT	CASVASGRRDTQYF
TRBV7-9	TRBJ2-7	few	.	TGTGCCAGCAGCTTACAGGGGCACTCCTACGAGCAGTACTTC	CASSLQGHSYEQYF
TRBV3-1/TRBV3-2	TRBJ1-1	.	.	TGTGCCAGCTCCGACCCAGGGTACACTGAAGCTTTCTTT	CASSDPGYTEAFF
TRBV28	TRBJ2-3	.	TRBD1	TGTGCCAGCAATGCTCCGGGACAGGGGTCGGGAGATACGCAGTATTTT	CASNAPGQGSGDTQYF
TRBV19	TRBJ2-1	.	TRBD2	TGTGCCAGTAGTATAGCCGGGACTATTCCCAAGCAGTTCTTC	CASSIAGTIPKQFF
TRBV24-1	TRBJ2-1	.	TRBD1	TGTGCCACCAGTGCCCTTGGACAGGGAGCCCACGAGCAGTTCTTC	CATSALGQGAHEQFF
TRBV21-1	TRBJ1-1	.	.	TGTGCCAGCAACTGCGGCGGGCAGGGGGATTGGAACACTGAAGCTTTCTTT	CASNCGGQGDWNTEAFF
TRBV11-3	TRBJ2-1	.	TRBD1	TGTGCCAGCAGCTTAGATCAGGACAGGGGTAACAATGAGCAGTTCTTC	CASSLDQDRGNNEQFF
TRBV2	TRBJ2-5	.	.	TGTGCCAGCAGTGAACCCCTAGGTAGGGGATCCCAAGAGACCCAGTACTTC	CASSEPLGRGSQETQYF
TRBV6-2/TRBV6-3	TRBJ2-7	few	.	TGTGCCAGCAGTTACTTGGCGGGTTCCTACGAGCAGTACTTC	CASSYLAGSYEQYF
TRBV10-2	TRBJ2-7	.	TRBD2	TGCGCCAGCAGTGAACTCGGACTAGCGGGAGGTAGCTCCTACGAGCAGTACTTC	CASSELGLAGGSSYEQYF
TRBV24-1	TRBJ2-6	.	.	TGTGCCACCAGTGCCCTCCGTTCCGGGGACTCTGGGGCCAACGTCCTGACTTTC	CATSALRSGDSGANVLTF
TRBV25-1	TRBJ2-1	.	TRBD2	TGTGCCAGCAGTGCTCTAGCGGGAGGTGGTGAGCAGTTCTTC	CASSALAGGGEQFF
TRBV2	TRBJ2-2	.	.	TGTGCCAGCAGTGAAGCGCTTCTTAGCTACACCGGGGAGCTGTTTTTT	CASSEALLSYTGELFF
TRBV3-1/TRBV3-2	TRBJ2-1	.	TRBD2	TGTGCCAGCAGCCGCGGACTAGCGGGAGGCAATGAGCAGTTCTTC	CASSRGLAGGNEQFF
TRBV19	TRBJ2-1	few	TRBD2	TGTGCCAGTAGGTCTGCCCCTAGCGGAAATGAGCAGTTCTTC	CASRSAPSGNEQFF
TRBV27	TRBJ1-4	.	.	TGTGCCAGCAGTCCCGGACAGTTAGGAGAAAAACTGTTTTTT	CASSPGQLGEKLFF
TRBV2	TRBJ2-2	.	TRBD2	TGTGCCGCCTCGGCTAGCGGGAGAGACACCGGGGAGCTGTTTTTT	CAASASGRDTGELFF
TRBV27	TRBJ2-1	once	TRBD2	TGTGCCAGCAGTTTAATGGCTAGCGGTCACAATGAGCAGTTCTTC	CASSLMASGHNEQFF
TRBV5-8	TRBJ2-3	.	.	TGTGCCAGCAGCTTAGAGGGGGAAACGCAGTATTTT	CASSLEGETQYF
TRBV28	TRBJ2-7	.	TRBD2	TGTGCCAGCAGGTCCGGACTAGCGGGATCCTACGAGCAGTACTTC	CASRSGLAGSYEQYF
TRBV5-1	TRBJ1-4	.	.	TGCGCCAGCAGCTTGGGAGGGTCTAGGGGGTACGAAAAACTGTTTTTT	CASSLGGSRGYEKLFF
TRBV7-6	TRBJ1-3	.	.	TGTGCCAGCAGCTTAGAGACAGTGGGCTTCTCTGGAAACACCATATATTTT	CASSLETVGFSGNTIYF
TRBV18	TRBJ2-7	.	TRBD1	TGTGCCAGCTCATCTGGTCAGGGGGCCGAGCAGTACTTC	CASSSGQGAEQYF
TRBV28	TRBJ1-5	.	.	TGTGCCAGCAGTTTCCGGGGAGCTTATAGCAATCAGCCCCAGCATTTT	CASSFRGAYSNQPQHF
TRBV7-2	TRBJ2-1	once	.	TGTGCCAGCAGCATTAGGGGGAGGGCTACTACAGATGAGCAGTTCTTC	CASSIRGRATTDEQFF
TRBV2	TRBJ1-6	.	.	TGTGCCAGCAGGACTAATACCAATTCACCCCTCCACTTT	CASRTNTNSPLHF
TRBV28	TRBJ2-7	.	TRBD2	TGTGCCAGCAGTCCCGACGGGAGGGGATCCTACGAGCAGTACTTC	CASSPDGRGSYEQYF
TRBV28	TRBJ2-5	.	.	TGTGCCACCGGGACCCAGTACTTC	CATGTQYF
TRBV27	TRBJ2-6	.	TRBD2	TGTGCCAGCAGTTTCGGGTCGACGGGAGGGCTAGGGGGGGCCAACGTCCTGACTTTC	CASSFGSTGGLGGANVLTF
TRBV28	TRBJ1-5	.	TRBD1	TGTGCCAGCAGCTCGGGACAGGGGAACCATCAGCCCCAGCATTTT	CASSSGQGNHQPQHF
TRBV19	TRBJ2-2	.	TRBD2	TGTGCCAGTAGTATAGGAACTAGCGGAGCAACGAACACCGGGGAGCTGTTTTTT	CASSIGTSGATNTGELFF
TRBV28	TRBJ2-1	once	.	TGTGCAAACCAGGGTGGCTCCTACAATGAGCAGTTCTTC	CANQGGSYNEQFF
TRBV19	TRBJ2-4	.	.	TGTGCCAGTAGTCAGGGTGGAGCCAAAAACATTCAGTACTTC	CASSQGGAKNIQYF
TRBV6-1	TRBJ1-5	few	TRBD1	TGTGCCAGCAGTGAAATCGGACAGGCATTTCAGCCCCAGCATTTT	CASSEIGQAFQPQHF
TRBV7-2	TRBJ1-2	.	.	TGTGCCAGCAGCCCCCGGGGGGGAACTAACTATGGCTACACCTTC	CASSPRGGTNYGYTF
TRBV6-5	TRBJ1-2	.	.	TGTGCCAGCAGTCCAGACAGGAATTTCGGCTACACCTTC	CASSPDRNFGYTF
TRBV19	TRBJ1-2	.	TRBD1	TGTGCCACCAGACAGGGGCGAGACTATGGCTACACCTTC	CATRQGRDYGYTF
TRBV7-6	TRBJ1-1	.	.	TGTGCCAGCAGCCCAGGCCTTGGGAACACTGAAGCTTTCTTT	CASSPGLGNTEAFF
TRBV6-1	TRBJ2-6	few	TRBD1	TGTGCCAGCAGTGAACTGACAGGGCTGCCCTCTGGGGCCAACGTCCTGACTTTC	CASSELTGLPSGANVLTF
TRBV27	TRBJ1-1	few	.	TGTGCCAGCAGTTTTGGGCCCCCGGGGACTGAAGCTTTCTTT	CASSFGPPGTEAFF
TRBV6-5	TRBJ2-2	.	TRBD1	TGTGCCAGCAGTTTATCCGGGACAGGGGGCACCGGGGAGCTGTTTTTT	CASSLSGTGGTGELFF